These 12 T cell receptor beta chains came from one sample sequenced in a study of Graves' ophthalmopathy and Graves' hyperthyroidism. Scientists amplified the TCR beta CDR3 regions from RNA transcripts. Second-round multiplex PCR came after first-round RT-PCR with HTBI primers. TCRdb called the multiplex PCR reads again in MiXCR, with one record for every CDR3 protein. The sample carries approximately 15,000 distinct CDR3 sequences, about 43% recorded once. Specimen: peripheral blood. Receptors originate from a woman in her thirties or forties with stable Graves' hyperthyroidism.

This clonotype was picked up many times. This sequence joins TRBV5-1 and TRBJ1-1; 8 nucleotides line up with TRBD1. The CDR3 is 13 residues long. The V segment lost 4 bases and the J segment 10 bases; nucleotides outside the gene matches: 9. Per the germline V gene, CDR1 is SGHRS and CDR2 is YFSETQ. CDR3 residues: CASSTGQGEIAFF. As DNA, the CDR3 is TGCGCCAGCAGCACCGGACAGGGTGAAATAGCTTTCTTT.

A single count supports this clonotype. The chain combines TRBV20-1 with TRBJ1-3; D call uncertain. Germline V CDR1 and CDR2: DFQATT, SNEGSKA (reference sequence). Trimming removed 0 bases at V and 7 bases at J, with 7 bases between. The CDR3 sequence is 12 residues long. The CDR3 protein is CSARDLWNTIYF. As DNA, the CDR3 is TGCAGTGCTAGAGATCTGTGGAACACCATATATTTT.

The chain has TRBV27 and TRBJ2-3; perhaps TRBD2 as D (6 bases). Trimming removed 5 bases at V and 7 bases at J, with 16 bases between. This CDR3 is 14 amino acids long. CDR1 and CDR2 from the germline V gene are MNHEY and SMNVEV (reference sequence). CDR3 amino acids: CASSRGGARNTQYF. The CDR3 DNA reads TGTGCCAGCAGTCGAGGCGGGGCAAGGAATACGCAGTATTTT.

Comments on this clonotype: It is likely a read error, because the conserved phenylalanine at the end of the CDR3 is missing. The rearrangement joins TRBV7-2 to TRBJ2-7; the D gene could be TRBD1 or TRBD2 (6 bases each). The V end was cut by 4 bases, the J end by 0 bases, with 16 bases between. Germline V CDR1 and CDR2: SGHTA, FQGNSA. This CDR3 contains 16 residues. CDR3 in DNA: TGTGCCAGCAGCTCCCCTGACGGGGGCAACTCCTACGAGCAGTACTAC. It codes for CASSSPDGGNSYEQYY.

The CDR3 reads CASSPGVGEQYF. The CDR3 DNA reads TGTGCCAGCAGCCCAGGGGTAGGAGAGCAGTACTTC. The chain uses TRBV28 and TRBJ2-7, with D tentatively TRBD1 (6 bases). This CDR3 has 12 residues. Trimming removed 6 bases from V and 7 bases from J, with 13 bases in between. CDR1 and CDR2 from the germline V gene are MDHEN and SYDVKM.

Within the sample, this clonotype is medium-sized. This sequence joins TRBV29-1 and TRBJ2-5, with D possibly being TRBD2 (7 bases). Germline V gives CDR1 SQVTM, CDR2 ANQGSEA. Trimming shortened V by 4 bases and J by 4 bases, and 22 bases separated the two germline ends. This CDR3 has 16 amino acids. The CDR3 sequence: CSVARTGGRGGETQYF. DNA of the CDR3: TGCAGCGTTGCCCGAACGGGGGGCCGGGGTGGAGAGACCCAGTACTTC.

V gene TRBV6-4 combines with J gene TRBJ2-2, with D unclear. The CDR3 loop spans 15 amino acids. Trimming left V 3 bases short and J 5 bases short, with 13 bases between. CDR1 MRHNA and CDR2 SNTAGT come from the germline V gene. CDR3 sequence (DNA): TGTGCCAGCAGTGAGTTGGGCAGCTTGACCGGGGAGCTGTTTTTT. Protein sequence: CASSELGSLTGELFF.

This clonotype came up a few times. This rearrangement joins TRBV4-3 to TRBJ2-3, with D perhaps TRBD2 (5 bases). CDR3 length: 18 amino acids. Germline CDR1 reads LGHNA; CDR2 reads YSLEER. Trimming took 4 bases from V and 2 from J, leaving 22 bases between them. The CDR3 nucleotides read TGCGCCAGCAGCCCACGAAAGACGGGGATCCAGCTCACAGATACGCAGTATTTT. Amino acid sequence: CASSPRKTGIQLTDTQYF.

This clonotype has only a few counts. A read error is possible here, since a much larger clone lies one base away. The chain couples TRBV20-1 to TRBJ1-1; 7 bases fit TRBD1. The CDR3 is 14 amino acids. Germline CDR1 and CDR2: DFQATT and SNEGSKA (reference sequence). The CDR3 DNA reads as TGCAGTGCCTACTTAGGGACAGTGAACACTGAAGCTCTCTTT. The encoded protein is CSAYLGTVNTEALF.

This clonotype came up many times. This chain joins TRBV19 and TRBJ2-7; TRBD2 matches at 11 bases. The ends lost 5 bases at V and 7 bases at J; junction bases unmatched: 10. CDR3 size: 15 residues. Germline loops: CDR1 LNHDA, CDR2 SQIVND (reference sequence). CDR3 DNA sequence: TGTGCCAGTAGTTCACTAGCGGGAGAGGGAGGGGAGCAGTACTTC. It is translated as CASSSLAGEGGEQYF.

The chain employs TRBV20-1 and TRBJ2-3, with 12 bases aligning to TRBD2. This CDR3 has 16 amino acids. Germline CDR1 is DFQATT and CDR2 is SNEGSKA (reference sequence). The CDR3 DNA is TGCAGCTACCCGGGACTAGCGGGTTTTGAAGCAGATACGCAGTATTTT. Protein product: CSYPGLAGFEADTQYF.

This clonotype was found many times. The genes are TRBV20-1 and TRBJ2-1; TRBD2 aligns across 14 bases. V was clipped by 3 bases and J by 3 bases; unmatched bases: 1. The CDR3 contains 15 residues. Germline V CDR1 and CDR2: DFQATT, SNEGSKA (reference sequence). CDR3 coding DNA: TGCAGTGCTAGGGGACTAGCGGGAGTCTACAATGAGCAGTTCTTC. It yields the protein CSARGLAGVYNEQFF.